This T cell receptor beta chain was observed in a study of T cells expressing NK-cell markers. Study in general: Sequencing of TCR beta repertoires drew on sorted CD3+CD56+NKG2C+, CD3+CD56+NKG2C- and CD3+CD56-NKG2C+ T cells.

The CDR3 sequence is 11 residues long. Germline CDR1 and CDR2: WSHSY and SAAADI. TCRdb reanalyzed the 5' RACE reads and collapses them to one entry per CDR3 protein, without DNA. The table for this sample gives 440,000 or so distinct CDR3 sequences. This TCR derives from a woman aged 18 to 69 in good health. The chain carries TRBV10-2 and TRBJ1-2; TCRdb reports TRBD1, a call that lacks DNA to check it against. Material for sequencing was blood T cells: a sorted CD56 or NKG2C T cell subset, CD4+ or CD8+ T cells, or bulk PBMC T cells (not recorded which). Here the CDR3 reads CASSTTDGYTF.